The rows below give T cell receptor beta chains drawn from one sample of a study of human T cells and chemical hapten exposure. One entry per CDR3 protein, called by TCRdb with MiXCR from the RACE reads. Found here are 380,000 or so distinct CDR3 sequences, over 5% of them singletons; the top ten hold about 8.2%. The material sequenced was whole blood, taken in connection with sensitization to the hapten diphenylcyclopropenone (DPC). These receptors all stem from a woman aged 18-35 years with alopecia areata. Some clones in this sample may be carry-over from other donors' samples. Each CDR3 is given with its conserved first and last residue. Each record gives: CDR3 DNA, CDR3 protein, CDR3 length, J gene, D gene, V gene, clone size. A D gene is named only where the DNA matches it firmly. The size entry gives once, few, many or a size class.

DNA: TGTGCCAGCAGCCCAGACCGAAACTGGTACACTGAAGCTTTCTTT
CDR3: CASSPDRNWYTEAFF
length: 15
J: TRBJ1-1
D: -
V: TRBV7-9
size: many

DNA: TGTGCCAGCAGCTTGACCTTACCCGGGGTTTCTGGGGCCAACGTCCTGACTTTC
CDR3: CASSLTLPGVSGANVLTF
length: 18
J: TRBJ2-6
D: -
V: TRBV7-3
size: once

DNA: TGTGCCAGCAGCTTAGCGCGGCAGGGGGACGAAAAACTGTTTTTT
CDR3: CASSLARQGDEKLFF
length: 15
J: TRBJ1-4
D: TRBD1
V: TRBV7-9
size: few

DNA: TGCGCCAGCAGAGAACGGGACAGGGAGAACACTGAAGCTTTCTTT
CDR3: CASRERDRENTEAFF
length: 15
J: TRBJ1-1
D: TRBD1
V: TRBV5-1
size: few

DNA: TGTGCCAGCAGCTTTCGCGGCAGAGCGAACACCGGGGAGCTGTTTTTT
CDR3: CASSFRGRANTGELFF
length: 16
J: TRBJ2-2
D: -
V: TRBV5-4
size: many

DNA: TGCGCCAGCAGCCAATTACCTACCCCAGGGGAGCAGTACTTC
CDR3: CASSQLPTPGEQYF
length: 14
J: TRBJ2-7
D: -
V: TRBV4-1
size: few

DNA: TGTGCCAGCAGTGTGCCGGGACAGAGGCGCACAGATACGCAGTATTTT
CDR3: CASSVPGQRRTDTQYF
length: 16
J: TRBJ2-3
D: TRBD1
V: TRBV5-5
size: few

DNA: TGTGCCAGCTCACCCGACAAGGGATCGAGCAATCAGCCCCAGCATTTT
CDR3: CASSPDKGSSNQPQHF
length: 16
J: TRBJ1-5
D: -
V: TRBV18
size: many

DNA: TGCAGTGCTAGAGATCCGCGGGGAGATGACAACACGCAGTATTTT
CDR3: CSARDPRGDDNTQYF
length: 15
J: TRBJ2-3
D: -
V: TRBV20-1
size: many

DNA: TGTGCCATCAGTGAGCCTGGGCAGAGCACAGATACGCAGTATTTT
CDR3: CAISEPGQSTDTQYF
length: 15
J: TRBJ2-3
D: -
V: TRBV10-3
size: many

DNA: TGTGCCAGCAGCTCAAGACCCCAAACAGGGCCCACTGAAGCTTTCTTT
CDR3: CASSSRPQTGPTEAFF
length: 16
J: TRBJ1-1
D: -
V: TRBV7-3
size: many

DNA: TGTGCCAGCAGTCCCACAGGGCGCGGGACAGATACGCAGTATTTT
CDR3: CASSPTGRGTDTQYF
length: 15
J: TRBJ2-3
D: -
V: TRBV7-3
size: few